This T cell receptor (beta chain) was observed in a study of response to subunit inactivated influenza vaccine (dated by TCRdb to between 2017 and 2018). Turning to the overall study: Deep quantitative T cell receptor repertoire profiling was used in the study to track responses to a trivalent subunit inactivated influenza vaccine. What the research found in general, with its limitations: The authors suggested that each seasonal influenza vaccination may recruit only a limited number of new T cells.

The library was obtained by RT-PCR. These reads were obtained on an Illumina HiSeq 2500. TCRdb took the public reads, trimmed them with fastp at Q25, ran MiXCR for clone calling and kept in-frame beta chains. Identical CDR3 protein sequences are pooled into one entry, listed with their most common genes and DNA. The sample table shows roughly 760,000 distinct CDR3 sequences, and 21% are seen once. The top ten clonotypes cover about a tenth of the sample. The table lists this clonotype with many counts. Its antigen is unknown. No base quality information exists; no much larger clone differs at one position. The CDR3, cysteine through phenylalanine, is 17 amino acids long. Only the CDR3 part of the read is kept: 51 bases, read in frame from the first base. V loses 0 bases of germline sequence and J loses 3 bases, and the interval between the two ends is 15 bases. Based on the germline V gene, the CDR1 and CDR2 sequences are LGHNA and YNFKEQ.

The specimen was PBMCs from blood, collected around 5 days after vaccination. The V and J segments used are TRBV4-2 and TRBJ2-1, with the D gene not confidently named. The sequence derives from a man aged 50 to 59 who received an inactivated influenza vaccine. Donor details come from another sample of the same person, matched by shared clones. The bases are TGTGCCAGCAGCCAAGATCTGGGCGGTCGCTACTACAATGAGCAGTTCTTC. Its protein reads: CASSQDLGGRYYNEQFF.